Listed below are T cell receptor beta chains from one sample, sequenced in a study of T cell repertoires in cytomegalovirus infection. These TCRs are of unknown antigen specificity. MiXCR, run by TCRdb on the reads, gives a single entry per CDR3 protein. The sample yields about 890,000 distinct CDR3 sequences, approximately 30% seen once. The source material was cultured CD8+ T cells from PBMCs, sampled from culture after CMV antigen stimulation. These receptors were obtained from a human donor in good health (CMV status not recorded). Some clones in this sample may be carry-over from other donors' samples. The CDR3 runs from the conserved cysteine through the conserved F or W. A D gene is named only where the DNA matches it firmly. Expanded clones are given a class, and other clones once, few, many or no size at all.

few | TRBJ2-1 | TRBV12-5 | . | CASGFFPSSYNEQFF | TGTGCTAGTGGTTTTTTCCCCAGCTCCTACAATGAGCAGTTCTTC
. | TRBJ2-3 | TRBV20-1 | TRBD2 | CSARDYGGSTDTQYF | TGCAGTGCCAGGGACTATGGGGGGAGCACAGATACGCAGTATTTT
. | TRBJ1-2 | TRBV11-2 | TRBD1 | CASSFSLGTELPYGYTF | TGTGCCAGCAGCTTTTCGCTCGGGACAGAGCTTCCCTATGGCTACACCTTC
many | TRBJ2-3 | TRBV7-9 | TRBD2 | CASGQGLEVTDTQYF | TGTGCCAGCGGTCAGGGACTAGAGGTTACAGATACGCAGTATTTT
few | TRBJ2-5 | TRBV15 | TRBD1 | CATSGTGTGGRETQYF | TGTGCCACCAGCGGGACCGGGACAGGGGGCCGGGAGACCCAGTACTTC
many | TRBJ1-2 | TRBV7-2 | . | CASSPREGVYGGYTF | TGTGCCAGCAGCCCGCGGGAGGGGGTTTACGGTGGCTACACCTTC
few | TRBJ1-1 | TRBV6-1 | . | CASSELGGTEAFF | TGTGCCAGCAGTGAGTTGGGAGGGACTGAAGCTTTCTTT
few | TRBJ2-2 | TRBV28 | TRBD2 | CASIVDGGAVGELFF | TGTGCCAGCATTGTGGACGGGGGGGCCGTCGGGGAGCTGTTTTTT
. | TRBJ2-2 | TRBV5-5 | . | CASSTGTFPGELFF | TGTGCCAGCAGCACGGGGACTTTCCCCGGGGAGCTGTTTTTT
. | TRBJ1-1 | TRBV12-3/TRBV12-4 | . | CASSLETWGRNTEAFF | TGTGCCAGCAGTTTAGAAACCTGGGGCCGGAACACTGAAGCTTTCTTT
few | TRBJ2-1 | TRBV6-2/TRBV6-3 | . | CASSYLKYNEQFF | TGTGCCAGCAGTTACTTGAAATACAATGAGCAGTTCTTC
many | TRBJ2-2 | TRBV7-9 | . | CASSPGFGELFF | TGTGCCAGCAGCCCCGGGTTCGGGGAGCTGTTTTTT
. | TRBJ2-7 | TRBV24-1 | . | CATSDPLGEEQYF | TGTGCCACCAGTGACCCCCTTGGGGAAGAGCAGTACTTC
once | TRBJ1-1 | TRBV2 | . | CASGRQGIIEAFF | TGTGCCAGCGGGCGGCAGGGGATTATTGAAGCTTTCTTT
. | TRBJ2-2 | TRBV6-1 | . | CASIDSVYRGELFF | TGTGCCAGCATCGATTCCGTATACAGAGGGGAGCTGTTTTTT
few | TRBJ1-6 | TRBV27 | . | CASSPGSGPGSPLHF | TGTGCCAGCAGCCCGGGGTCGGGCCCGGGTTCACCCCTCCACTTT
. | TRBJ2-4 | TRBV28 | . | CASSPYKNIQYF | TGTGCCAGCAGTCCTTACAAAAACATTCAGTACTTC
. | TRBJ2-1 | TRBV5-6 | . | CASSLATGVYEQFF | TGTGCCAGCAGCTTGGCCACGGGGGTATATGAGCAGTTCTTC
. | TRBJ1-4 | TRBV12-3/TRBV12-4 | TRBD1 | CASSFGYRGQPPRANEKLFF | TGTGCCAGCAGTTTTGGGTACAGGGGCCAACCCCCACGGGCTAATGAAAAACTGTTTTTT
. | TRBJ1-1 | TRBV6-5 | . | CASRLLKGGTEAFF | TGTGCCAGTAGATTACTTAAGGGGGGAACTGAAGCTTTCTTT
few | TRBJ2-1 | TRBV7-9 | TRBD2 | CASSPPTSGGPEQFF | TGTGCCAGCAGCCCCCCAACTAGCGGGGGGCCCGAGCAGTTCTTC
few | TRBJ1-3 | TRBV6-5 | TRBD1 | CASSPIRDSYPVLYF | TGTGCCAGCAGCCCCATCCGGGACAGCTACCCCGTGTTATATTTT
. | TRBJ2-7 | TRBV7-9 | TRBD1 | CASSPRTGRNTYEQYF | TGTGCCAGCAGCCCTAGGACAGGGAGGAATACCTACGAGCAGTACTTC
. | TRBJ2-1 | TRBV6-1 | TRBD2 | CASSIALAGGLFSEQFF | TGTGCCAGCAGTATCGCCTTAGCGGGGGGGCTTTTCTCTGAGCAGTTCTTC
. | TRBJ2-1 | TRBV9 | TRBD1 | CASDREPYNEQFF | TGTGCCAGCGACAGGGAGCCCTACAATGAGCAGTTCTTC
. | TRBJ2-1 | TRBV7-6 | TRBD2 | CASSQTSGDSYNEQFF | TGTGCCAGCAGCCAGACTAGCGGGGACTCCTACAATGAGCAGTTCTTC
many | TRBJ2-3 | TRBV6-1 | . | CASITTAYSTDTQYF | TGTGCCAGCATAACTACCGCTTATAGCACAGATACGCAGTATTTT
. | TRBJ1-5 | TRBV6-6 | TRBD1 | CASSYSGGFNQPQHF | TGTGCCAGCAGTTACTCAGGGGGCTTTAATCAGCCCCAGCATTTT
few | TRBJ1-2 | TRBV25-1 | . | CASSESRSLSYGYTF | TGTGCCAGCAGTGAATCCCGCAGTCTTAGCTATGGCTACACCTTC
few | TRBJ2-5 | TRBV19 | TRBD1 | CASSQSTGLVETQYF | TGTGCCAGTAGTCAGTCGACAGGGTTGGTGGAGACCCAGTACTTC
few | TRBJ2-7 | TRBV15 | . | CATSPRSASSYEQYF | TGTGCCACCAGCCCCAGATCGGCGAGCTCCTACGAGCAGTACTTC
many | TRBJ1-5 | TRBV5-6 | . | CASSSSGGQPQHF | TGTGCCAGCAGCTCTTCGGGTGGTCAGCCCCAGCATTTT
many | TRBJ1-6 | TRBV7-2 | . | CASSLAEAGDSPLHF | TGTGCCAGCAGCTTAGCGGAGGCAGGGGATTCACCCCTCCACTTT
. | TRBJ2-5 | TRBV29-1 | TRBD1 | CSVEDPFRGQGVSETQYF | TGCAGCGTTGAAGATCCTTTCAGAGGCCAGGGGGTCTCAGAGACCCAGTACTTC
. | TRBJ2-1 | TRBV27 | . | CASSFAGTVNEQFF | TGTGCCAGCAGTTTCGCAGGGACTGTCAATGAGCAGTTCTTC
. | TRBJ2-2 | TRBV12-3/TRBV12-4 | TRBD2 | CASSPRPGTSGGITGELFF | TGTGCCAGCAGCCCGCGTCCCGGGACTAGCGGGGGGATCACCGGGGAGCTGTTTTTT
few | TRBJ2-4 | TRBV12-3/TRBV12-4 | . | CASSFWDANIQYF | TGTGCCAGCAGTTTCTGGGACGCCAACATTCAGTACTTC
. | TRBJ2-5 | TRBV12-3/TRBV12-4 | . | CASSSGGHFGTQYF | TGTGCCAGCAGCTCTGGGGGACATTTCGGGACCCAGTACTTC
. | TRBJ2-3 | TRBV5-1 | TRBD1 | CASRRTGSLGDTQYF | TGCGCCAGCAGGCGGACAGGATCGCTAGGAGATACGCAGTATTTT
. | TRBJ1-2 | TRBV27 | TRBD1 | CASRSTGGDYDYGYTF | TGTGCCAGCCGTTCGACAGGGGGCGATTATGACTATGGCTACACCTTC
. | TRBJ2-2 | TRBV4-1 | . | CASSQGPEIGAGELFF | TGCGCCAGCAGCCAAGGGCCCGAAATTGGCGCCGGGGAGCTGTTTTTT
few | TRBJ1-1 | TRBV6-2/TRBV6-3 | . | CASSYSGHQYTEAFF | TGTGCCAGCAGTTACTCGGGACACCAGTACACTGAAGCTTTCTTT
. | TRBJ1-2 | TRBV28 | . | CASSQAADPSGYTF | TGTGCCAGCAGTCAAGCCGCGGACCCTTCTGGCTACACCTTC